This TCR beta chain emerged from a study of human T cells and chemical hapten exposure. General study results and limits: Compared to controls, expanded TCRs made significantly more large clusters of similar CDR3s.

Study processing details: TCR counts had a median of 95,638 per sample and spanned roughly 20,000 to 750,000. Each CDR3 protein is one row after TCRdb ran MiXCR on the RACE reads. The V and J calls here are based on TCRdb, not the publication. The sample lists 360,000 or so distinct CDR3 sequences; about 6% were seen once. In this sample, this clonotype turned up a few times. The antigen is unknown. The sample's time point: patch test 2, 6 weeks after DPC sensitization. Stated treatment: therapeutic diphenylcyclopropenone sensitization with weekly scalp DPC. The V and J ends lost 2 bases and 4 bases respectively, with 8 bases between them. This CDR3 has 13 amino acids. Germline V gene lookup returns CDR1 DFQATT and CDR2 SNEGSKA (reference sequence).

This receptor was identified in a woman aged 18-29 years with alopecia areata. Some clones in this sample may be carry-over from other donors' samples. The V call is TRBV20-1, the J call TRBJ1-4; D is ambiguous. The sample was whole blood, taken in connection with sensitization to the hapten diphenylcyclopropenone (DPC). The chain's CDR3 is CSARSDLNEKLFF. In DNA, the CDR3 is TGCAGTGCTAGAAGCGACCTTAATGAAAAACTGTTTTTT.